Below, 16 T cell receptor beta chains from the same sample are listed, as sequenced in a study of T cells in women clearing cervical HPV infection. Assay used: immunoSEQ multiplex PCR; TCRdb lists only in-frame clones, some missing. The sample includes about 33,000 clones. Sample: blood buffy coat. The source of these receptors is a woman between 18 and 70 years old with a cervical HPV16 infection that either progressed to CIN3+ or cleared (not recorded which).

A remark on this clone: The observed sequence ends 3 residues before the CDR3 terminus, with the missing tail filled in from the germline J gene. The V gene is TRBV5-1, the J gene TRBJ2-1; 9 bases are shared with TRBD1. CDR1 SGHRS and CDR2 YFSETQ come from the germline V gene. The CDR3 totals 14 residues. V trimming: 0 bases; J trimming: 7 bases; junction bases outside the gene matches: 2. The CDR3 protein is CASSLGTGDNEQFF. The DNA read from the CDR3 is TGCGCCAGCAGCTTGGGGACAGGGGATAATGAG.

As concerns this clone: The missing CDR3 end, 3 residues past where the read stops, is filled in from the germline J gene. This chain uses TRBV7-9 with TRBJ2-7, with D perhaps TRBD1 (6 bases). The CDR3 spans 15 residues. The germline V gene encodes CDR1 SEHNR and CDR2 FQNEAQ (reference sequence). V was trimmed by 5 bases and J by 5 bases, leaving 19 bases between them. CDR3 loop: CASSPPEKGVDEQYF. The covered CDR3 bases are TGTGCCAGCAGCCCTCCCGAGAAGGGGGTTGACGAG. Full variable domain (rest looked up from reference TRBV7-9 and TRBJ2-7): DTGVSQNPRHKITKRGQNVTFRCDPISEHNRLYWYRQTLGQGPEFLTYFQNEAQLEKSRLLSDRFSAERPKGSFSTLEIQRTEQGDSAMYLCASSPPEKGVDEQYFGPGTRLTVT.

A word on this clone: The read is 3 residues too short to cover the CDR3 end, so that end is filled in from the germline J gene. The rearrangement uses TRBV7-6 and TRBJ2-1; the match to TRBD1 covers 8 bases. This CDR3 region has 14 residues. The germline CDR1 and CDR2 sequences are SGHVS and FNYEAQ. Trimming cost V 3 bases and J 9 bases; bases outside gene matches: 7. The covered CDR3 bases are TGTGCCAGCAGCTTGAGCAGGGGGCAGGGTGAG. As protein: CASSLSRGQGE. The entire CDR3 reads CASSLSRGQGEQFF.

Partial CDR3 DNA: TGTGCCTGGAGGACGACAGCCTCGCCC. It yields the protein CAWRTTASP. The entire CDR3 is CAWRTTASPLHF. The V gene is TRBV30, the J gene TRBJ1-6, with D possibly TRBD1 on 5 matching bases. The read terminates 3 residues before the CDR3 end, so the remaining end is supplied by the germline J gene. Germline loops: CDR1 GTSNPN, CDR2 SVGIG (reference sequence). The CDR3 loop spans 12 amino acids.

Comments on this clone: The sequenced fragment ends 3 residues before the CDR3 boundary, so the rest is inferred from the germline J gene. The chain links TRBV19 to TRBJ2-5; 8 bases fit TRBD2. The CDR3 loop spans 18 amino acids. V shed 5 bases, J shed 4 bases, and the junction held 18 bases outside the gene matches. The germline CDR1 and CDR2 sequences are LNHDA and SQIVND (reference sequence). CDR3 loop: CASSLALTGTSGGETQYF. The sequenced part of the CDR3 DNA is TGTGCCAGTAGTCTTGCACTAACCGGGACTAGTGGTGGAGAGACC.

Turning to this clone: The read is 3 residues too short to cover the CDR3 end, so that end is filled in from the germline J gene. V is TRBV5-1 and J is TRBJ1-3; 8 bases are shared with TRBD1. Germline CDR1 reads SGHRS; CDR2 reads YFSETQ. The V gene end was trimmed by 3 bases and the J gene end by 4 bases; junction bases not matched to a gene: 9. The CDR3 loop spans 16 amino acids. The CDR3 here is CASSSGGTGPGNTIYF. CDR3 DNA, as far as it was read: TGCGCCAGCAGCTCCGGCGGGACAGGACCAGGAAACACC. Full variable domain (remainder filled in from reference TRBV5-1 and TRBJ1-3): KAGVTQTPRYLIKTRGQQVTLSCSPISGHRSVSWYQQTPGQGLQFLFEYFSETQRNKGNFPGRFSGRQFSNSRSEMNVSTLELGDSALYLCASSSGGTGPGNTIYFGEGSWLTVV.

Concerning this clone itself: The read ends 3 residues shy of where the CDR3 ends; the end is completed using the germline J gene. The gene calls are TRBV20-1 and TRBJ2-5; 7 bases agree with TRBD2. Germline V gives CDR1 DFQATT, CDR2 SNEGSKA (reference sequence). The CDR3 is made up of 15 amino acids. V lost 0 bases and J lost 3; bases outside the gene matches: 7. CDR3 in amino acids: CSAREVAGAKETQYF. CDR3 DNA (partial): TGCAGTGCTAGAGAGGTAGCGGGCGCCAAAGAGACC.

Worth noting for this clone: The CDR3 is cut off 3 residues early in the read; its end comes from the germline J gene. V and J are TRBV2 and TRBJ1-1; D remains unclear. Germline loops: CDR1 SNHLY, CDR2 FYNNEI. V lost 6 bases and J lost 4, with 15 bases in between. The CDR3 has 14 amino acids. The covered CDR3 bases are TGTGCCAGCAGGGGTTCGAGGGTAGGCACTGAA. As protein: CASRGSRVGTE. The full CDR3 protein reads CASRGSRVGTEAFF. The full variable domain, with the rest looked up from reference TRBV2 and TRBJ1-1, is EPEVTQTPSHQVTQMGQEVILRCVPISNHLYFYWYRQILGQKVEFLVSFYNNEISEKSEIFDDQFSVERPDGSNFTLKIRSTKLEDSAMYFCASRGSRVGTEAFFGQGTRLTVV.

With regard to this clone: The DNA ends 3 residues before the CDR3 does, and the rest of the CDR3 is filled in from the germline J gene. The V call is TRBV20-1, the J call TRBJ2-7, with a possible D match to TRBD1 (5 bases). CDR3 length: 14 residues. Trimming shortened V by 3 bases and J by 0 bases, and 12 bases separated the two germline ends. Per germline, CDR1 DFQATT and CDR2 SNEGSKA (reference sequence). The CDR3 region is CSARDDRDSYEQYF. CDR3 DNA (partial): TGCAGTGCTAGGGACGACAGAGACTCCTACGAG.

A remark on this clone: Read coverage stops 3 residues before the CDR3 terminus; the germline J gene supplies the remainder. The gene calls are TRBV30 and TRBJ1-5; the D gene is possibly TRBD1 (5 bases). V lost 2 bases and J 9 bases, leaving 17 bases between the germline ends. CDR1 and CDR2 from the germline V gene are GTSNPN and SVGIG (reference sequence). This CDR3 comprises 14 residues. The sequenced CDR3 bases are TGTGCCTGGAGTCTTGAGGGGATTTTAAGGCCC. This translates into CAWSLEGILRP. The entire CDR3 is CAWSLEGILRPQHF.

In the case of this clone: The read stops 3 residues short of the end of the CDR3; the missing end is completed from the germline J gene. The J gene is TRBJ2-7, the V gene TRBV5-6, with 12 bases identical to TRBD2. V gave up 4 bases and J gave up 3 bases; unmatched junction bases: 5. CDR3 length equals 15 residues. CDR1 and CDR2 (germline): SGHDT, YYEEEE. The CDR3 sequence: CASSTLAGGNYEQYF. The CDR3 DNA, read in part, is TGTGCCAGCAGCACCCTAGCGGGGGGGAACTACGAG.

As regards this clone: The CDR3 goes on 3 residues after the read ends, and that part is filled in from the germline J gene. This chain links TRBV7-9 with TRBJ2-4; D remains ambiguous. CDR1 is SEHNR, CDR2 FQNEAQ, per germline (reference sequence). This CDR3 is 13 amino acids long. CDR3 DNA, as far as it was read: TGTGCCAGCAGCTTCCTCGACACGGATGGT. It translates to CASSFLDTDG. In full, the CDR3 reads CASSFLDTDGQYF. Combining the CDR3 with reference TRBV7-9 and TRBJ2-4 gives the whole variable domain DTGVSQNPRHKITKRGQNVTFRCDPISEHNRLYWYRQTLGQGPEFLTYFQNEAQLEKSRLLSDRFSAERPKGSFSTLEIQRTEQGDSAMYLCASSFLDTDGQYFGAGTRLSVL.

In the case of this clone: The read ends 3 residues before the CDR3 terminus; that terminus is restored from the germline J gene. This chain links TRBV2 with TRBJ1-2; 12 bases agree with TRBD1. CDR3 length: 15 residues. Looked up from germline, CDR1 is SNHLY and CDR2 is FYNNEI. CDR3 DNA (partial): TGTGCCAGCAGTGCACCGGGACAGGGGGCAAAGGGC. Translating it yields CASSAPGQGAKG. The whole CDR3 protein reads CASSAPGQGAKGYTF.

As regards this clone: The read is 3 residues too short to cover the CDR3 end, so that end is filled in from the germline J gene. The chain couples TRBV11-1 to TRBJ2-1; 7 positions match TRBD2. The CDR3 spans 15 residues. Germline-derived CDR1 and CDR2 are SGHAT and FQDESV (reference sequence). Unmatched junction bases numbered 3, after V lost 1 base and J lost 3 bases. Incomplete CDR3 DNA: TGTGCCAGCAGCTTAGAGGGGAGGGGCTACAATGAG. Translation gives CASSLEGRGYNE. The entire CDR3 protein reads CASSLEGRGYNEQFF.

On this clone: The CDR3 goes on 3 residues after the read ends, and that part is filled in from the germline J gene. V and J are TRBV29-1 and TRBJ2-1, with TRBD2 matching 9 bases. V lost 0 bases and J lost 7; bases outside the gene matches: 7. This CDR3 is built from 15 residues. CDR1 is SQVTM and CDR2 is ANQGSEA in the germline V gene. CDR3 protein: CSVEEGVAGVNEQFF. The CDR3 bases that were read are TGCAGCGTTGAAGAAGGGGTAGCGGGGGTGAATGAG.

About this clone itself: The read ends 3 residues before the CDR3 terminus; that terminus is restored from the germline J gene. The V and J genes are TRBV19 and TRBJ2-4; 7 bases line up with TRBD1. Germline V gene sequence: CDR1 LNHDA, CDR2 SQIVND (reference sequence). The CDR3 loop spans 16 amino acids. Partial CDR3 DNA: TGTGCCAGTAGCCCTTCCCTCGGACAGGATCTATATGGT. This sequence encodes CASSPSLGQDLYG. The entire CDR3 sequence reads CASSPSLGQDLYGQYF.